This TCR beta chain emerged from a study of vaccination effects on CD4 cells after COVID-19. Study as a whole: The cohort was immunized with two doses of either the BNT162b2 or mRNA-1273 vaccine.

The CDR3 sequence is 17 residues long. Germline CDR1 KGHDR, CDR2 SFDVKD. V shed 3 bases, J shed 4 bases, and the junction held 13 bases outside the gene matches. About this clone itself: The target antigen is unknown.

Clones were read by immunoSEQ multiplex PCR, and TCRdb kept only the in-frame ones, dropping some. The profile shows about 28,000 clones, more than 70% of them singletons. Prior to sequencing, the ViraFEST assay stimulated PBMC with viral peptide pools, which expanded the antigen-specific CD4+ T cells. Scientists isolated CD4+ T cells after a roughly ten-day culture period ended. Vaccinated recipients, who were negative for nucleocapsid antibodies, had no history of SARS-CoV-2 infection. The chain has TRBV24-1 and TRBJ2-5; 7 positions match TRBD1. The sequenced sample was CD4+ T cells from PBMCs cultured with SARS-CoV-2 spike peptides, obtained before COVID-19 vaccination. The TCR sequence derives from a human donor who received a COVID-19 vaccine. The DNA for the CDR3 is TGTGCCACCAGTGATCCTGACAGGGCTACCGGCGGAGAGACCCAGTACTTC. Translating it yields CATSDPDRATGGETQYF.